These 16 T cell receptor beta chains were all obtained from the same sample, sequenced in a study of cytomegalovirus exposure and HLA in healthy donors. The PCR was carried out with 60 Vbeta primers and 13 Jbeta primers. Some clones are missing from TCRdb's copy, which holds only in-frame ones; the method was immunoSEQ multiplex PCR. This table has about 120,000 clones, roughly 78% appearing once. The specimen sequenced was PBMCs. The source of these receptors is a male donor in good health and CMV-seronegative.

The chain combines TRBV13 with TRBJ2-2; 9 bases match TRBD1. Germline V gene lookup returns CDR1 PRHDT and CDR2 FYEKMQ (reference sequence). The length of the CDR3 is 16 residues. The J segment lost 4 bases and the V segment lost 6 bases, leaving 9 bases of the junction unmatched. CDR3 sequence: CASRGSGQGRTGELFF. DNA of the CDR3: TGTGCCAGCAGGGGGTCTGGACAGGGGCGCACCGGGGAGCTGTTTTTT.

The J gene is TRBJ2-2, the V gene TRBV7-8; 7 positions match TRBD1. V lost 7 bases and J lost 0; bases outside the gene matches: 5. Germline CDR1 reads SGHVS; CDR2 reads FQNEAQ. CDR3 length equals 15 residues. CDR3 residues: CASTLRGSNTGELFF. The CDR3 nucleotides read TGTGCCAGCACCCTCAGGGGGTCGAACACCGGGGAGCTGTTTTTT.

The rearrangement uses TRBV6-1 and TRBJ1-4; 7 bases are shared with TRBD1. Trimming cost V 10 bases and J 9 bases; bases outside gene matches: 11. In germline, CDR1 is MNHNS, CDR2 SASEGT. This CDR3 comprises 13 residues. The CDR3 spells CAIRTGENKKLFF. CDR3 in DNA: TGTGCCATCCGGACAGGCGAGAATAAAAAACTGTTTTTT.

This clone was seen more than once but under ten times. This chain uses TRBV5-1 with TRBJ2-2; 10 nucleotides line up with TRBD1. Losses at the gene ends were 0 bases for V and 3 bases for J; bases not matched to a gene: 5. The CDR3 covers 17 residues. From germline, CDR1 is SGHRS and CDR2 YFSETQ. DNA for the CDR3: TGCGCCAGCAGCTTGGGTCCCGGGACAGGGGACACCGGGGAGCTGTTTTTT. This gives the protein CASSLGPGTGDTGELFF. Looking up the rest from reference TRBV5-1 and TRBJ2-2 gives the full variable domain: KAGVTQTPRYLIKTRGQQVTLSCSPISGHRSVSWYQQTPGQGLQFLFEYFSETQRNKGNFPGRFSGRQFSNSRSEMNVSTLELGDSALYLCASSLGPGTGDTGELFFGEGSRLTVL.

This clone was detected only a few times. The genes are TRBV5-1 and TRBJ2-7; the match to TRBD1 covers 9 bases. Germline lookup yields CDR1 SGHRS and CDR2 YFSETQ. Germline trimming cut 1 base from V and 5 bases from J; bases unmatched to any gene: 7. There are 15 residues in the CDR3. This CDR3 reads CASSLLIQGANEQYF. DNA of the CDR3: TGCGCCAGCAGCTTGCTGATACAGGGGGCCAACGAGCAGTACTTC.

The chain joins TRBV25-1 to TRBJ2-1; maybe TRBD1 (5 bases). From germline, CDR1 is MGHDK and CDR2 SYGVNS. V dropped 4 bases and J dropped 7 bases, with 20 bases sitting between them. The CDR3 has 16 residues. CDR3 loop: CASSAGSVFPLNEQFF. For the CDR3, the DNA is TGTGCCAGCAGTGCAGGGTCCGTTTTCCCGTTAAATGAGCAGTTCTTC.

The rearrangement uses TRBV28 and TRBJ2-1; the D gene is possibly TRBD1 (6 bases). The length of the CDR3 is 11 residues. CDR1 MDHEN and CDR2 SYDVKM come from the germline V gene. V shed 5 bases and J shed 10 bases, with 9 bases lying between them. The CDR3 sequence is CASSPGVEQFF. The CDR3 bases are TGTGCCAGCAGTCCAGGGGTCGAGCAGTTCTTC. Complete variable domain (other parts from reference TRBV28 and TRBJ2-1): DVKVTQSSRYLVKRTGEKVFLECVQDMDHENMFWYRQDPGLGLRLIYFSYDVKMKEKGDIPEGYSVSREKKERFSLILESASTNQTSMYLCASSPGVEQFFGPGTRLTVL.

The rearrangement uses TRBV5-4 and TRBJ2-3; D ambiguous. Germline CDR1 is SGHNT and CDR2 is YYREEE (reference sequence). Trimming cost V 1 base and J 2 bases, with 8 bases left between them. CDR3 length: 14 amino acids. Here the CDR3 reads CASSLQTSTDTQYF. The CDR3, as DNA: TGTGCCAGCAGCTTGCAGACATCCACAGATACGCAGTATTTT.

The J gene is TRBJ1-2, the V gene TRBV4-2; no clear D. The germline V gene encodes CDR1 LGHNA and CDR2 YNFKEQ. CDR3 length: 16 residues. Trimming removed 0 bases at V and 2 bases at J, with 13 bases between. CDR3 nucleotides: TGTGCCAGCAGCCAAGATCCCACAGTGCCGAACTATGGCTACACCTTC. Translation: CASSQDPTVPNYGYTF.

A word on this clone: Other DNA variants within this sample encode the same CDR3. The V and J genes are TRBV6-4 and TRBJ2-2, with D possibly being TRBD2 (6 bases). With 3 bases removed from V and 3 bases from J, the gap between germline ends came to 11 bases. CDR3 length: 15 amino acids. Germline values: CDR1 MRHNA, CDR2 SNTAGT. CDR3 DNA sequence: TGTGCCAGCAGTGAGGAAGGAGGGTACACCGGGGAGCTGTTTTTT. Protein sequence: CASSEEGGYTGELFF.

This clone was seen a single time. CDR3: CASWGEGTAVSGANVLTF. The CDR3 region has the DNA TGTGCCAGCTGGGGGGAGGGGACTGCGGTCTCTGGGGCCAACGTCCTGACTTTC. The chain couples TRBV2 to TRBJ2-6; 7 nucleotides align to TRBD2. Germline values: CDR1 SNHLY, CDR2 FYNNEI. V trimming: 8 bases; J trimming: 0 bases; junction bases outside the gene matches: 13. The CDR3 sequence is 18 residues long.

This chain uses TRBV23-1 with TRBJ1-1, with D perhaps matching TRBD1 (6 bases). TRBV23-1 is marked as an open reading frame, function uncertain. Between the trimmed V and J ends, which lost 8 bases and 3 bases, there was a span of 22 bases. This CDR3 is built from 16 residues. CDR3 residues: CASDNRDTLRDTEAFF. Written as DNA, the CDR3 is TGCGCCAGCGATAACCGGGACACTCTTAGAGACACTGAAGCTTTCTTT.

The chain couples TRBV10-1 to TRBJ1-5; D is unclear. Deletions cut 2 bases from V and 2 bases from J, with 7 bases between. This CDR3 is built from 14 residues. Germline V lookup: CDR1 WNHNN, CDR2 SYGVQD (reference sequence). The CDR3 region has the DNA TGCGCCAGCAGTGAGGCCGGTCGCAATCAGCCCCAGCATTTT. It encodes CASSEAGRNQPQHF.

The chain links TRBV5-1 to TRBJ1-6; 8 bases fit TRBD1. This CDR3 is built from 15 residues. V lost 4 bases to trimming and J lost 7 bases; unmatched junction nucleotides: 7. Germline V gene sequence: CDR1 SGHRS, CDR2 YFSETQ. The CDR3: CASSPGTGRNSPLHF. In nucleotides, the CDR3 is TGCGCCAGCAGCCCGGGGACAGGCCGGAATTCACCCCTCCACTTT.

The rearrangement uses TRBV28 and TRBJ1-3; the D gene is possibly TRBD1 (6 bases). Germline assignment: CDR1 MDHEN and CDR2 SYDVKM. The CDR3 spans 17 residues. V was trimmed by 5 bases and J by 4 bases, leaving 21 bases between them. This CDR3 is CASSEGGVMGRGNTIYF. The DNA of the CDR3 is TGTGCCAGCAGTGAGGGGGGGGTTATGGGGCGCGGAAACACCATATATTTT. The entire variable domain, with the rest obtained from reference TRBV28 and TRBJ1-3, is as follows: DVKVTQSSRYLVKRTGEKVFLECVQDMDHENMFWYRQDPGLGLRLIYFSYDVKMKEKGDIPEGYSVSREKKERFSLILESASTNQTSMYLCASSEGGVMGRGNTIYFGEGSWLTVV.

This chain joins TRBV7-9 and TRBJ1-2, with TRBD1 as a possible D gene (6 bases). The CDR3 runs 12 residues. The V end lost 5 bases, the J end lost 4 bases, and 8 bases lay between the germline ends. Germline CDR1 SEHNR, CDR2 FQNEAQ (reference sequence). CDR3 sequence: CASSDRSYGYTF. In DNA form, the CDR3 reads TGTGCCAGCAGCGACAGGAGCTATGGCTACACCTTC.